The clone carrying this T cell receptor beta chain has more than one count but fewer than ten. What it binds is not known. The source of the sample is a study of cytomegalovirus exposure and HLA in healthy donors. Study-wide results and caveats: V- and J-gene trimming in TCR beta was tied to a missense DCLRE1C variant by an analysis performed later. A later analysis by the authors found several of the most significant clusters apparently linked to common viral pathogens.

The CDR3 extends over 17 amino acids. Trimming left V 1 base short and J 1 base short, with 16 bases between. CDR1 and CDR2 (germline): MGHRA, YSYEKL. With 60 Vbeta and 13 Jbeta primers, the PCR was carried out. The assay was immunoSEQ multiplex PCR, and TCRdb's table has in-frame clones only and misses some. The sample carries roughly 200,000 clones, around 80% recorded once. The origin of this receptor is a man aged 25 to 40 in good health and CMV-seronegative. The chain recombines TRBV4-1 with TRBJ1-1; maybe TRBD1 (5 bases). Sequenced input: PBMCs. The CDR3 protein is CASSQVMAGLGNTEAFF. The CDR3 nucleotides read TGCGCCAGCAGCCAAGTTATGGCAGGGCTCGGGAACACTGAAGCTTTCTTT.